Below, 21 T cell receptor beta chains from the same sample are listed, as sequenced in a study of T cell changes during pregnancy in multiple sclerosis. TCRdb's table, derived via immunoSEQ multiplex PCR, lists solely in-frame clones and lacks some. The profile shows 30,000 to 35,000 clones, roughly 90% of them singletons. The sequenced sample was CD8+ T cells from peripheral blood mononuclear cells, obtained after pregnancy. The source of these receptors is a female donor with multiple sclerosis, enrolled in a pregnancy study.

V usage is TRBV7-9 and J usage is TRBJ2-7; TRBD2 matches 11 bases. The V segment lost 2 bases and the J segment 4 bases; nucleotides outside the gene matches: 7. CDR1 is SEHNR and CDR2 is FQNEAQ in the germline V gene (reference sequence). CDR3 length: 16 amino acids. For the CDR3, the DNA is TGTGCCAGCAGCTTAAATACACTAGCGGGGGAGTACGAGCAGTACTTC. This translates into CASSLNTLAGEYEQYF.

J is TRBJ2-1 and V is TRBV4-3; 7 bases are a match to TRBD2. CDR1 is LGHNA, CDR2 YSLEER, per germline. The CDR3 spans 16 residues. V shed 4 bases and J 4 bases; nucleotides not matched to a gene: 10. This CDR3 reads CASSRGGAGFYNEQFF. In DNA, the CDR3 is TGCGCCAGCAGCCGTGGGGGAGCGGGGTTTTACAATGAGCAGTTCTTC.

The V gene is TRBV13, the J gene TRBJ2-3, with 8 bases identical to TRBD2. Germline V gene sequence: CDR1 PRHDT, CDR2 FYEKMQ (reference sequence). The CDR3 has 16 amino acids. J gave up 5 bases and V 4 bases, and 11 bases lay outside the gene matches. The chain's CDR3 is CASSYYFRGGEDTQYF. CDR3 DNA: TGTGCCAGCAGCTATTACTTCCGGGGGGGCGAAGATACGCAGTATTTT.

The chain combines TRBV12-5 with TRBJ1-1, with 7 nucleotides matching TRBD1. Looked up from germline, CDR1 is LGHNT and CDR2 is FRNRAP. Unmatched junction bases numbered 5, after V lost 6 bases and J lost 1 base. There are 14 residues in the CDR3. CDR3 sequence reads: CASGLQGGNTEAFF. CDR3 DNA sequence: TGTGCTAGTGGCCTCCAGGGGGGGAACACTGAAGCTTTCTTT.

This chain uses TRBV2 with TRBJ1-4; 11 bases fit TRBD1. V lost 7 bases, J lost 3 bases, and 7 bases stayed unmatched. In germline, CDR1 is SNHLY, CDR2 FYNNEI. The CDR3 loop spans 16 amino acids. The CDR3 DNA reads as TGTGCCAGCAAGCGCGGACAGGGGGCCGCTAATGAAAAACTGTTTTTT. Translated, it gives CASKRGQGAANEKLFF. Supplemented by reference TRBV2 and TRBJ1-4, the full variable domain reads EPEVTQTPSHQVTQMGQEVILRCVPISNHLYFYWYRQILGQKVEFLVSFYNNEISEKSEIFDDQFSVERPDGSNFTLKIRSTKLEDSAMYFCASKRGQGAANEKLFFGSGTQLSVL.

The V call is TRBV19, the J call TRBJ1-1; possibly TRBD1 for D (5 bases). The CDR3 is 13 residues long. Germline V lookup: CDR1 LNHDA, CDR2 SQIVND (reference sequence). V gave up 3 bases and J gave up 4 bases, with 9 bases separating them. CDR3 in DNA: TGTGCCAGTAGTATTTCAGGGTCCACTGAAGCTTTCTTT. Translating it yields CASSISGSTEAFF.

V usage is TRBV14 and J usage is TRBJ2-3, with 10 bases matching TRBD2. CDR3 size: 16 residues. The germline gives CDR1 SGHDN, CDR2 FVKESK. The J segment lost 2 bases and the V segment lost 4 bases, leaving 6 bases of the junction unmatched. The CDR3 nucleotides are TGTGCCAGCAGCCTCACTAGCGGGGCTTTCACAGATACGCAGTATTTT. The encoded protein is CASSLTSGAFTDTQYF.

CDR3 coding DNA: TGTGCCAGCTCATCCAGGGGGCGCGGATCCTACAATGAGCAGTTCTTC. Protein: CASSSRGRGSYNEQFF. The gene calls are TRBV21-1 and TRBJ2-1; the table gives TRBD1 as D, unverified against the DNA. TRBV21-1 is a known pseudogene. This CDR3 is 16 amino acids long.

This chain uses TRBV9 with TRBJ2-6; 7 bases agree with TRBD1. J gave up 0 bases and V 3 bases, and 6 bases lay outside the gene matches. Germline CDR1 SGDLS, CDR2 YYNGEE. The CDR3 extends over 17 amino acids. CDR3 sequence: CASSDDRAVSGANVLTF. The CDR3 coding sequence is TGTGCCAGCAGCGATGACAGGGCGGTCTCTGGGGCCAACGTCCTGACTTTC.

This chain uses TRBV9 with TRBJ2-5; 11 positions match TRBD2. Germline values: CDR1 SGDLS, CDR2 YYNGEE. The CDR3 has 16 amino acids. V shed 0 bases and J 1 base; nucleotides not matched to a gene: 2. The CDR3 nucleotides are TGTGCCAGCAGCGTAGGACTAGCGGGGCTCCAAGAGACCCAGTACTTC. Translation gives CASSVGLAGLQETQYF.

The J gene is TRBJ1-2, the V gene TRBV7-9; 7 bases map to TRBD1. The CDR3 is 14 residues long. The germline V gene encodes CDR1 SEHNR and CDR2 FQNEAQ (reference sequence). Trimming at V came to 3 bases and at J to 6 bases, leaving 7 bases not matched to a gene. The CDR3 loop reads CASSLTGTADGYTF. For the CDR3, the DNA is TGTGCCAGCAGCTTGACCGGGACAGCAGATGGCTACACCTTC.

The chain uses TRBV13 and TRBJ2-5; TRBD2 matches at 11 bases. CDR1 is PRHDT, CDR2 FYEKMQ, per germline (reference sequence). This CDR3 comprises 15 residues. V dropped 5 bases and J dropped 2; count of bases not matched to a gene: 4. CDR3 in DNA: TGTGCCAGCAGCCGGACTAGCGGGTTACAAGAGACCCAGTACTTC. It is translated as CASSRTSGLQETQYF.

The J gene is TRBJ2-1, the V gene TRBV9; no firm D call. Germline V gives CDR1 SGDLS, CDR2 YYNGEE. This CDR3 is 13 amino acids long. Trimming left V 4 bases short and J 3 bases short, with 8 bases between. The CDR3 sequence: CASSSRLYNEQFF. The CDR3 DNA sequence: TGTGCCAGCAGCTCCCGACTCTACAATGAGCAGTTCTTC.

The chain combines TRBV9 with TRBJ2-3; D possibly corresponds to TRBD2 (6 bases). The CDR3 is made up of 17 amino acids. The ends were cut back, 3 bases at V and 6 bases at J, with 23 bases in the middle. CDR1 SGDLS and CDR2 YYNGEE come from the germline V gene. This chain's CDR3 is CASSAGTGTLRLDTQYF. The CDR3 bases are TGTGCCAGCAGCGCCGGTACCGGGACTCTCCGATTGGATACGCAGTATTTT.

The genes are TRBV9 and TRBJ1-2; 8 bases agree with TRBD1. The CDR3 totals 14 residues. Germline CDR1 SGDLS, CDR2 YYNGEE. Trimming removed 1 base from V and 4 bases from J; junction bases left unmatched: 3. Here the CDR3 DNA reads TGTGCCAGCAGCGTAACAGGGGGGACCTATGGCTACACCTTC. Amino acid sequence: CASSVTGGTYGYTF.

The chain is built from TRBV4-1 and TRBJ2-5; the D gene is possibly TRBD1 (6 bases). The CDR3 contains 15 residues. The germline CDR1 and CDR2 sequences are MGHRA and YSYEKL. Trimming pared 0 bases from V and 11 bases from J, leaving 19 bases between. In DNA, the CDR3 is TGCGCCAGCAGCCAAGACCAGGACAGTTCGTGGGAGCAGTACTTC. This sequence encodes CASSQDQDSSWEQYF.

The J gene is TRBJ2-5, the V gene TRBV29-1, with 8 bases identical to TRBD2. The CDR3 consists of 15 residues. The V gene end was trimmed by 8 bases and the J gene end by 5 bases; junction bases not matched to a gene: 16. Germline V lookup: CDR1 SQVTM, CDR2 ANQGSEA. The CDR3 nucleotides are TGCAGCCTGATGCCAACGGGGGGGGGCCAGGAGACCCAGTACTTC. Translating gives CSLMPTGGGQETQYF.

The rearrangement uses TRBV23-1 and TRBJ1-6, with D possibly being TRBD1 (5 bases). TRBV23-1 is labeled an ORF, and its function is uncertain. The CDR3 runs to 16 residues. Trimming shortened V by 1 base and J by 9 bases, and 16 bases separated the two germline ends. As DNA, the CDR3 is TGCGCCAGCAGTCAATGGGGGGGGGATCTGGGTTCACCCCTCCACTTT. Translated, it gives CASSQWGGDLGSPLHF.

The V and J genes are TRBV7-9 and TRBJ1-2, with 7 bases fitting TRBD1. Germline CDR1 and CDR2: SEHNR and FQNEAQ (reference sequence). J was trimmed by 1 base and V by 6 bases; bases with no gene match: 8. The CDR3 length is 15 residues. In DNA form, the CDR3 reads TGTGCCAGCAGTCTAATCACAGGGGTTAACTATGGCTACACCTTC. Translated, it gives CASSLITGVNYGYTF.

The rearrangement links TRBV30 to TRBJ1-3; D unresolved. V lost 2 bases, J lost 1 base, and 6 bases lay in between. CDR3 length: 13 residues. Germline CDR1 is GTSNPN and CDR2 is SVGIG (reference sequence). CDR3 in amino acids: CAWSPQSGNTIYF. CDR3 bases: TGTGCCTGGAGTCCACAGTCTGGAAACACCATATATTTT.

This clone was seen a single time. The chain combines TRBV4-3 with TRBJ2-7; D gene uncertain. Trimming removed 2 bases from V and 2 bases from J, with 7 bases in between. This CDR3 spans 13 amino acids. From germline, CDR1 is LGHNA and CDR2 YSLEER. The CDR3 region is CASSQHVAYEQYF. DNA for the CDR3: TGCGCCAGCAGCCAACACGTAGCCTACGAGCAGTACTTC.